Below, 9 T cell receptor beta chains from the same sample are listed, as sequenced in a study of response to subunit inactivated influenza vaccine. TCRdb re-called the RT-PCR reads with MiXCR, one entry per CDR3 protein. Among about 480,000 distinct CDR3 sequences, 10% to 15% were seen once, and the ten largest hold around 12%. The sequenced sample was PBMCs from blood, obtained 40 to 50 days after vaccination. All receptors come from a man over 45 who received an inactivated influenza vaccine.

This clonotype was seen at least ten times. The chain carries TRBV20-1 and TRBJ2-6; TRBD1 might be the D (5 bases). V shed 0 bases and J shed 0 bases, with 9 bases lying between them. Germline CDR1 reads DFQATT; CDR2 reads SNEGSKA (reference sequence). The CDR3 runs 16 residues. CDR3 DNA sequence: TGCAGTGCTAGAGAACCAGGGTACTCTGGGGCCAACGTCCTGACTTTC. Translation gives CSAREPGYSGANVLTF.

This clonotype was detected ten times or more. The chain has TRBV5-6 and TRBJ2-3; D is perhaps TRBD1 (6 bases). The CDR3 totals 16 residues. Germline CDR1 reads SGHDT; CDR2 reads YYEEEE. With 2 bases removed from V and 2 bases from J, the gap between germline ends came to 15 bases. CDR3 loop: CASSFRGHRYTDTQYF. DNA of the CDR3: TGTGCCAGCAGCTTCCGGGGACACCGATACACAGATACGCAGTATTTT.

This clonotype showed up just a few times. The chain employs TRBV29-1 and TRBJ2-3; D is undetermined. The V end lost 4 bases, the J end lost 2 bases, and 13 bases lay between the germline ends. The CDR3 runs 14 residues. Looked up from germline, CDR1 is SQVTM and CDR2 is ANQGSEA. The DNA of the CDR3 is TGCAGCGTTGGTTTCGGAGCGATCACAGATACGCAGTATTTT. Amino acids: CSVGFGAITDTQYF.

The gene calls are TRBV6-5 and TRBJ2-7; no clear D gene. Germline CDR1 MNHEY, CDR2 SVGAGI. CDR3 length equals 15 residues. Trimming took off 0 bases at V and 7 bases at J, with 16 bases between the two ends. CDR3 DNA: TGTGCCAGCAGTTACTCTCCGGCCCCGACGACGGAGCAGTACTTC. It specifies CASSYSPAPTTEQYF.

V gene TRBV5-6 combines with J gene TRBJ2-7; D possibly matches TRBD1 or TRBD2 (5 bases each). The CDR3 has 14 amino acids. Germline values: CDR1 SGHDT, CDR2 YYEEEE. Trimming left V 4 bases short and J 6 bases short, with 17 bases between. The DNA for the CDR3 is TGTGCCAGCAGCACGGGACCCAAAGGCCGCGAGCAGTACTTC. Its protein product is CASSTGPKGREQYF.

V and J are TRBV11-2 and TRBJ2-1; 10 bases map to TRBD2. CDR1 and CDR2 (germline): SGHAT, FQNNGV. The CDR3 spans 14 residues. Unmatched junction bases numbered 4, after V lost 7 bases and J lost 4 bases. The CDR3 DNA reads TGTGCCAGCACCTCACTAGCGGGGTACAATGAGCAGTTCTTC. Encoded protein: CASTSLAGYNEQFF.

This clonotype appeared many times. V and J are TRBV7-9 and TRBJ1-1; TRBD1 might be the D (5 bases). This CDR3 is built from 15 residues. The V gene lost 5 bases and the J gene lost 5 bases, with 18 bases spanning the gap. CDR1 SEHNR and CDR2 FQNEAQ come from the germline V gene (reference sequence). The CDR3 DNA reads as TGTGCCAGCAGCAGGGACCAGGTTCGGGGTACTGAAGCTTTCTTT. Translating gives CASSRDQVRGTEAFF.

This clonotype was observed a few times. The gene calls are TRBV4-3 and TRBJ1-3; D is ambiguous. The CDR3 loop spans 18 amino acids. With 4 bases removed from V and 0 bases from J, the gap between germline ends came to 19 bases. Germline V lookup: CDR1 LGHNA, CDR2 YSLEER. For the CDR3, the DNA is TGCGCCAGCAGCCCATATAGGTCGGCTTTAGGCTCTGGAAACACCATATATTTT. Translating it yields CASSPYRSALGSGNTIYF.

This rearrangement joins TRBV18 to TRBJ2-4, with D perhaps TRBD1 or TRBD2 (5 bases each). Germline CDR1 and CDR2: KGHSH and LQKENI. The CDR3 runs to 15 residues. The V and J ends lost 5 bases and 4 bases respectively, with 15 bases between them. As DNA, the CDR3 is TGTGCCAGCTCAAGGGACGGCTCTCCAAAAAACATTCAGTACTTC. Translation gives CASSRDGSPKNIQYF.